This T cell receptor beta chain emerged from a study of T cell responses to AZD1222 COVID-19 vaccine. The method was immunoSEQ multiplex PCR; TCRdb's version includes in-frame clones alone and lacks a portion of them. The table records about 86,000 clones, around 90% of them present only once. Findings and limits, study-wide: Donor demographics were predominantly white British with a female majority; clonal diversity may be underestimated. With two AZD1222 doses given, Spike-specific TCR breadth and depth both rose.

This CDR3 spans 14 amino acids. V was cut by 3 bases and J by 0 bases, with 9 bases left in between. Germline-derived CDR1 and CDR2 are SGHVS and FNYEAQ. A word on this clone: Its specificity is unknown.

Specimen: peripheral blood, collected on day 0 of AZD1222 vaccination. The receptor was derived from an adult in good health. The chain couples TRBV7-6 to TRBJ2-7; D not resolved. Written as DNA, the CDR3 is TGTGCCAGCAGCTTGTCCGAGAGCTCCTACGAGCAGTACTTC. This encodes CASSLSESSYEQYF. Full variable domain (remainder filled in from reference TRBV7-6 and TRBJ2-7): GAGVSQSPRYKVTKRGQDVALRCDPISGHVSLYWYRQALGQGPEFLTYFNYEAQQDKSGLPNDRFSAERPEGSISTLTIQRTEQRDSAMYRCASSLSESSYEQYFGPGTRLTVT.